Following are 27 T cell receptor beta chains from one sample sequenced in a study of T cells in Graves' hyperthyroidism and ophthalmopathy. TCR beta CDR3 region amplification was performed from RNA transcripts. The TCR CDR3 first-round RT-PCR relied on the HTBI primer set. A single record per CDR3 protein comes from TCRdb applying MiXCR to the multiplex PCR reads. The profile shows about 560,000 distinct CDR3 sequences, about 15% of them singletons. What was sequenced was blood. The receptors were sampled from a woman in her thirties or forties with Graves' hyperthyroidism.

Ten or more counts support this clonotype. The chain employs TRBV29-1 and TRBJ2-1; 8 positions match TRBD2. CDR1 is SQVTM and CDR2 is ANQGSEA in the germline V gene. With V trimmed by 7 bases and J by 5 bases, 10 bases remained unmatched. The CDR3 loop spans 14 amino acids. CDR3 sequence (DNA): TGCAGCGGACGGGGGGGCCCGGATAACAATGAGCAGTTCTTC. It translates to CSGRGGPDNNEQFF.

This clonotype was recorded once. This may be a read error, as it is one base from a much larger clone. The V and J genes are TRBV28 and TRBJ2-5, with TRBD1 matching over 9 bases. Germline loops: CDR1 MDHEN, CDR2 SYDVKM. CDR3 length equals 14 residues. This chain's CDR3 is CASSLYDRGETRYF. DNA of the CDR3: TGTGCCAGCAGTTTGTACGACAGGGGGGAGACCCGGTACTTC. Looking up the rest from reference TRBV28 and TRBJ2-5 gives the full variable domain: DVKVTQSSRYLVKRTGEKVFLECVQDMDHENMFWYRQDPGLGLRLIYFSYDVKMKEKGDIPEGYSVSREKKERFSLILESASTNQTSMYLCASSLYDRGETRYFGPGTRLLVL.

A few counts support this clonotype. It may be a read error: a sequence one base away is much more abundant. The rearrangement links TRBV6-1 to TRBJ2-1; 8 bases agree with TRBD2. The V gene's germline CDR1 is MNHNS and CDR2 SASEGT. J lost 0 bases, V lost 6 bases, and 4 bases had no gene match. The CDR3 has 15 residues. The CDR3 region has the DNA TGTGCCAGCAGCGGGAGGGGGGGCTCCTACAATGAGCAGTTCTTC. Amino acids: CASSGRGGSYNEQFF.

The sample holds many counts of this clonotype. The rearrangement joins TRBV6-1 to TRBJ2-3, with 7 bases aligning to TRBD2. Germline-derived CDR1 and CDR2 are MNHNS and SASEGT. The junction had 8 bases not matched to a gene; V was cut back by 5 bases and J by 0 bases. The CDR3 loop spans 16 amino acids. The CDR3 DNA reads as TGTGCCAGCAGTCAAAGTGTGGGACTAAGCACAGATACGCAGTATTTT. It translates to CASSQSVGLSTDTQYF.

The chain carries TRBV28 and TRBJ1-3, with D unclear. Trimming took off 8 bases at V and 0 bases at J, with 20 bases between the two ends. The CDR3 length is 17 residues. Germline lookup yields CDR1 MDHEN and CDR2 SYDVKM. CDR3 region: CASGGSTGILSGNTIYF. CDR3 coding DNA: TGTGCCAGCGGAGGAAGTACCGGGATCCTCTCTGGAAACACCATATATTTT.

This clonotype was recorded at least ten times. The chain links TRBV7-3 to TRBJ1-1; D is unresolved. The CDR3 runs 15 residues. Germline assignment: CDR1 SGHTA and CDR2 FQGTGA. With 5 bases removed from V and 5 bases from J, the gap between germline ends came to 18 bases. DNA of the CDR3: TGTGCCAGCAGCCCAACTGGACCTCTCGGGACTGAAGCTTTCTTT. Translating it yields CASSPTGPLGTEAFF. Filled out from reference TRBV7-3 and TRBJ1-1, the complete variable domain reads GAGVSQTPSNKVTEKGKYVELRCDPISGHTALYWYRQSLGQGPEFLIYFQGTGAADDSGLPNDRFFAVRPEGSVSTLKIQRTERGDSAVYLCASSPTGPLGTEAFFGQGTRLTVV.

In this sample, this clonotype turned up many times. This chain links TRBV6-1 with TRBJ2-1; TRBD1 agrees at 8 bases. With 6 bases clipped from V and 2 bases from J, the junction kept 6 bases outside the gene matches. CDR1 is MNHNS and CDR2 is SASEGT in the germline V gene. CDR3 length: 15 residues. CDR3 protein: CASRLATGAYNEQFF. In DNA form, the CDR3 reads TGTGCCAGCAGGCTAGCGACAGGGGCCTACAATGAGCAGTTCTTC.

The rearrangement links TRBV7-3 to TRBJ2-2, with D maybe TRBD1 (6 bases). The CDR3 has 17 amino acids. Germline V gives CDR1 SGHTA, CDR2 FQGTGA. Trimming removed 2 bases from V and 1 base from J, with 14 bases in between. The CDR3 bases are TGTGCCAGCAGCTTAGGCCCCACAGGGAGGAACACCGGGGAGCTGTTTTTT. Protein sequence: CASSLGPTGRNTGELFF.

In this sample, this clonotype turned up many times. The V and J genes are TRBV7-2 and TRBJ1-2; D is ambiguous. Trimming stripped 6 bases from V and 1 base from J, with 9 bases between. Per germline, CDR1 SGHTA and CDR2 FQGNSA. This CDR3 region has 13 residues. Written as DNA, the CDR3 is TGTGCCAGCAGTACAGCCAGTAACTATGGCTACACCTTC. Its protein product is CASSTASNYGYTF.

The chain is built from TRBV18 and TRBJ1-5; the match to TRBD1 covers 9 bases. This CDR3 has 13 residues. Per the germline V gene, CDR1 is KGHSH and CDR2 is LQKENI. The V segment lost 5 bases and the J segment 7 bases; nucleotides outside the gene matches: 3. CDR3 region: CASSDGQGQPQHF. Here the CDR3 DNA reads TGTGCCAGCTCAGACGGACAGGGGCAGCCCCAGCATTTT. The full variable domain, in which reference TRBV18 and TRBJ1-5 provide the parts outside the CDR3, is NAGVMQNPRHLVRRRGQEARLRCSPMKGHSHVYWYRQLPEEGLKFMVYLQKENIIDESGMPKERFSAEFPKEGPSILRIQQVVRGDSAAYFCASSDGQGQPQHFGDGTRLSIL.

This clonotype was seen only a few times. This chain joins TRBV4-2 and TRBJ2-1; TRBD1 aligns across 9 bases. CDR1 and CDR2 from the germline V gene are LGHNA and YNFKEQ. The CDR3 totals 18 residues. V was pared by 6 bases and J by 2 bases, with 14 bases of the junction left unmatched. CDR3 in DNA: TGTGCCAGCAGTCTAACTACAGGGGGCGTTTCTGCCTACAATGAGCAGTTCTTC. It is translated as CASSLTTGGVSAYNEQFF.

The chain has TRBV12-5 and TRBJ1-2; D remains ambiguous. From germline, CDR1 is LGHNT and CDR2 FRNRAP. The ends were cut back, 1 base at V and 3 bases at J, with 6 bases in the middle. The CDR3 runs to 13 residues. The CDR3 DNA reads TGTGCTAGTGGTTTGGAGAGGCACTATGGCTACACCTTC. Translating it yields CASGLERHYGYTF. Variable domain in full (rest from reference TRBV12-5 and TRBJ1-2): DARVTQTPRHKVTEMGQEVTMRCQPILGHNTVFWYRQTMMQGLELLAYFRNRAPLDDSGMPKDRFSAEMPDATLATLKIQPSEPRDSAVYFCASGLERHYGYTFGSGTRLTVV.

This clonotype was found many times. The chain links TRBV18 to TRBJ2-1; 7 positions agree with TRBD1. Germline V CDR1 and CDR2: KGHSH, LQKENI. V lost 6 bases, J lost 8 bases, and 19 bases stayed unmatched. The CDR3 is 17 residues long. The CDR3 DNA reads TGTGCCAGCTCCCCTACAGGGGAACTAAGAGGAGGTGATGAGCAGTTCTTC. It encodes CASSPTGELRGGDEQFF.

There are many counts of this clonotype. The rearrangement links TRBV6-2 or TRBV6-3 to TRBJ1-1, with TRBD1 identical over 8 bases. After removal of 4 bases from V and 0 bases from J, the junction contained 10 bases not matched to a gene. This CDR3 spans 17 amino acids. CDR1 and CDR2 from the germline V gene are MNHEY and SVGEGT. Written as DNA, the CDR3 is TGTGCCAGCAGTTCCGGACAGGGCCATTTAATGAACACTGAAGCTTTCTTT. The encoded protein is CASSSGQGHLMNTEAFF.

The chain joins TRBV6-5 to TRBJ2-7; TRBD2 is a possible D gene (5 bases). The V end lost 5 bases, the J end lost 6 bases, and 17 bases lay between the germline ends. The CDR3 consists of 14 residues. Germline V lookup: CDR1 MNHEY, CDR2 SVGAGI. The CDR3 here is CASSHVRGIGEQYF. CDR3 DNA: TGTGCCAGCAGTCACGTTCGGGGAATCGGCGAGCAGTACTTC.

This clonotype was seen repeatedly, ten times or more. The rearrangement links TRBV10-3 to TRBJ2-1, with D uncertain. V lost 3 bases and J lost 0, with 9 bases in between. Germline V gene data show CDR1 as ENHRY and CDR2 as SYGVKD. This CDR3 contains 15 residues. This chain's CDR3 is CAISDRQHSYNEQFF. The CDR3 nucleotides read TGTGCCATCAGTGATCGGCAGCACTCCTACAATGAGCAGTTCTTC.

Turning to this clonotype: A much larger clone lies a single base off, so this may be a read error. The V call is TRBV28, the J call TRBJ1-2; D is perhaps TRBD1 (6 bases). Trimming pared 4 bases from V and 4 bases from J, leaving 13 bases between. CDR3 length: 14 residues. The germline V gene encodes CDR1 MDHEN and CDR2 SYDVKM. This CDR3 is CASSSAGGLYGYTF. The CDR3 DNA sequence: TGTGCCAGCAGTTCAGCGGGGGGCCTCTATGGCTACACCTTC.

Many counts were recorded for this clonotype. The chain carries TRBV6-1 and TRBJ1-5; tentative D call: TRBD1 (5 bases). V was trimmed by 3 bases and J by 4 bases, leaving 16 bases between them. The germline V gene has CDR1 MNHNS and CDR2 SASEGT. CDR3 size: 16 residues. This chain's CDR3 is CASSEGRTLANQPQHF. As DNA, the CDR3 is TGTGCCAGCAGTGAGGGACGGACCTTAGCAAATCAGCCCCAGCATTTT.

This clonotype has only a few counts. Germline and junction disagree at one end, which may indicate a read error. This chain connects TRBV27 to TRBJ2-1; D tentatively fits TRBD1 or TRBD2 (5 bases each). Per germline, CDR1 MNHEY and CDR2 SMNVEV (reference sequence). The CDR3 totals 15 residues. CDR3 bases: TGTGCCAGCAGTGCCGGGACGGGGAGCTACAATGAGCAGCTCTTC. Residues: CASSAGTGSYNEQLF.

In this sample, this clonotype turned up once. With a much larger clone just one base away, this may be a read error. The chain employs TRBV5-1 and TRBJ2-7; tentatively, D is TRBD1 (5 bases). Trimming removed 7 bases from V and 2 bases from J, with 16 bases in between. The CDR3 runs 14 residues. Germline assignment: CDR1 SGHRS and CDR2 YFSETQ. The CDR3 coding sequence is TGCGCCAGCGGGGCAGGGCGTTCTCCCTACGAGCAGTACTTC. Its protein is CASGAGRSPYEQYF. Filled out from reference TRBV5-1 and TRBJ2-7, the complete variable domain reads KAGVTQTPRYLIKTRGQQVTLSCSPISGHRSVSWYQQTPGQGLQFLFEYFSETQRNKGNFPGRFSGRQFSNSRSEMNVSTLELGDSALYLCASGAGRSPYEQYFGPGTRLTVT.

This clonotype occurred once. This sequence joins TRBV19 and TRBJ2-3; either TRBD1 or TRBD2 may fit D (6 bases each). With 7 bases removed from V and 3 bases from J, the gap between germline ends came to 11 bases. The germline V gene has CDR1 LNHDA and CDR2 SQIVND (reference sequence). This CDR3 contains 13 residues. The CDR3 spells CASNGGRTDTQYF. In DNA, the CDR3 is TGTGCCAGTAACGGGGGCAGGACAGATACGCAGTATTTT.

The CDR3 nucleotides are TGTGCCAGCAGTTCAACCCGTAGCGAAATCACAGATACGCAGTATTTT. It encodes CASSSTRSEITDTQYF. This sequence joins TRBV27 and TRBJ2-3, with TRBD2 as a possible D gene (5 bases). CDR1 and CDR2 from the germline V gene are MNHEY and SMNVEV (reference sequence). This CDR3 is 16 amino acids long. Trimming left V 4 bases short and J 2 bases short, with 16 bases between.

This clonotype has ten or more counts. The chain recombines TRBV7-2 with TRBJ1-3, with D unresolved. CDR1 SGHTA and CDR2 FQGNSA come from the germline V gene. This CDR3 comprises 14 residues. V lost 5 bases and J 2 bases, leaving 10 bases between the germline ends. The CDR3: CASSLDSPGNTIYF. CDR3 sequence (DNA): TGTGCCAGCAGCCTCGATAGTCCTGGAAACACCATATATTTT.

The CDR3 DNA reads TGTGCCAGCAGCTTAGGAGGGACCCACCTATCCTACGAGCAGTACTTC. It specifies CASSLGGTHLSYEQYF. The rearrangement joins TRBV7-9 to TRBJ2-7; D assignment may be TRBD1 or TRBD2 (5 bases each). There are 16 residues in the CDR3. Germline CDR1 reads SEHNR; CDR2 reads FQNEAQ (reference sequence). V lost 1 base to trimming and J lost 1 base, with 14 bases between them. The variable domain in full, completed from reference TRBV7-9 and TRBJ2-7, reads DTGVSQNPRHKITKRGQNVTFRCDPISEHNRLYWYRQTLGQGPEFLTYFQNEAQLEKSRLLSDRFSAERPKGSFSTLEIQRTEQGDSAMYLCASSLGGTHLSYEQYFGPGTRLTVT.

There are many counts of this clonotype. The chain is built from TRBV28 and TRBJ2-6; 7 bases match TRBD1. The ends lost 5 bases at V and 1 base at J; junction bases unmatched: 5. The CDR3 extends over 16 amino acids. The germline V gene has CDR1 MDHEN and CDR2 SYDVKM. In DNA, the CDR3 is TGTGCCAGCAGTCCGCGACAGGGTTCTGGGGCCAACGTCCTGACTTTC. It specifies CASSPRQGSGANVLTF. Looking up the rest from reference TRBV28 and TRBJ2-6 gives the full variable domain: DVKVTQSSRYLVKRTGEKVFLECVQDMDHENMFWYRQDPGLGLRLIYFSYDVKMKEKGDIPEGYSVSREKKERFSLILESASTNQTSMYLCASSPRQGSGANVLTFGAGSRLTVL.

DNA for the CDR3: TGCGCCAGCAGCTTGGATTCAGCCACCTACGAGCAGTACTTC. It yields the protein CASSLDSATYEQYF. V gene TRBV5-1 combines with J gene TRBJ2-7; no firm D call. Germline V gene lookup returns CDR1 SGHRS and CDR2 YFSETQ. V was trimmed by 0 bases and J by 2 bases, leaving 9 bases between them. The CDR3 covers 14 residues.

On this clonotype: The junction departs from the called germline gene at one end, perhaps through a read error. J is TRBJ2-3 and V is TRBV7-9; D is possibly TRBD2 (5 bases). This CDR3 comprises 13 residues. Germline V gene data show CDR1 as SEHNR and CDR2 as FQNEAQ (reference sequence). This CDR3 is CASSRDSTDAQYF. As DNA, the CDR3 is TGTGCCAGCAGCCGGGATTCCACAGATGCGCAGTATTTT.